This TCR beta chain was observed in a study of OX40 agonist ivuxolimab in advanced cancers. Looking at the study overall: Partial responses were observed in three patients, of whom one had hepatocellular carcinoma and two had cutaneous melanoma. Study conclusions and caveats: The authors also found low normalized T-cell clonal expansion in some nonresponders.

Concerning this clone: What it binds is not known.

The length of the CDR3 is 15 residues. CDR1 and CDR2 from the germline V gene are SGHDN and FVKESK. V shed 2 bases and J 6 bases; nucleotides not matched to a gene: 6. Sequencing was performed with immunoSEQ multiplex PCR; in TCRdb, only in-frame clones are kept and a portion is missing. The sample has approximately 81,000 clones; 85% to 90% are singletons. This sequence joins TRBV14 and TRBJ2-4, with 8 bases lining up with TRBD1. This sequence was found in an adult with an advanced solid tumor such as melanoma, head and neck, liver or kidney cancer. This specimen was CD4+ or CD8+ T cells sorted from blood, taken in a trial of the OX40 agonist ivuxolimab. The CDR3 protein is CASSQLSGGLNIQYF. CDR3 DNA sequence: TGTGCCAGCAGCCAACTGTCAGGGGGCTTAAACATTCAGTACTTC. The full variable domain, in which reference TRBV14 and TRBJ2-4 provide the parts outside the CDR3, is EAGVTQFPSHSVIEKGQTVTLRCDPISGHDNLYWYRRVMGKEIKFLLHFVKESKQDESGMPNNRFLAERTGGTYSTLKVQPAELEDSGVYFCASSQLSGGLNIQYFGAGTRLSVL.